This entry is about one T cell receptor beta chain. The antigen remains undetermined. When ophthalmopathy did not progress within 18 months, Graves' hyperthyroidism was considered stable. The source material, RNA transcripts, was used to amplify TCR beta CDR3 regions. When the TCR CDR3 underwent first-round RT-PCR, the HTBI primer set was used. TCRdb ran MiXCR on the multiplex PCR reads and lists one entry per CDR3 protein. The profile shows 500,000 to 750,000 distinct CDR3 sequences, 15% to 19% of them singletons. This CDR3 is 15 amino acids long. The V and J ends lost 5 bases and 0 bases respectively, with 10 bases between them. The germline V gene has CDR1 MDHEN and CDR2 SYDVKM. This sample is drawn from a study of T cells in Graves' hyperthyroidism and ophthalmopathy. Study conclusions and caveats: Ophthalmopathy could be told apart from stable hyperthyroidism with a 13 V-J model.

The sequence derives from a young woman with Graves' hyperthyroidism. The J gene is TRBJ1-4, the V gene TRBV28; no clear D gene. Sequencing was carried out using blood. This chain's CDR3 is CASSPMGATNEKLFF. CDR3 bases: TGTGCCAGCAGTCCGATGGGTGCAACTAATGAAAAACTGTTTTTT.